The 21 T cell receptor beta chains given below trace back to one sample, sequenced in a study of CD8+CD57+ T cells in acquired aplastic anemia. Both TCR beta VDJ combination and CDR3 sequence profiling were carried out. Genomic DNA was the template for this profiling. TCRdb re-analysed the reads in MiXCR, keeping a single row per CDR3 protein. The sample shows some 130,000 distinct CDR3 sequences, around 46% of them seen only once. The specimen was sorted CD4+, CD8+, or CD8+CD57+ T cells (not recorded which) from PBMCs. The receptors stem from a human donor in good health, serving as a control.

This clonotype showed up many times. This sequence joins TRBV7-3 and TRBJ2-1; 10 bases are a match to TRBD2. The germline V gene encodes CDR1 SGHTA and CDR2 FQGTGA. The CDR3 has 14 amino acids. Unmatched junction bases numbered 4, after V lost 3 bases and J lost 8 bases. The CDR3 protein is CASSFLAGAYEQFF. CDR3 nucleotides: TGTGCCAGCAGCTTCCTAGCGGGGGCGTATGAGCAGTTCTTC. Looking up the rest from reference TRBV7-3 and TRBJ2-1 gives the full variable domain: GAGVSQTPSNKVTEKGKYVELRCDPISGHTALYWYRQSLGQGPEFLIYFQGTGAADDSGLPNDRFFAVRPEGSVSTLKIQRTERGDSAVYLCASSFLAGAYEQFFGPGTRLTVL.

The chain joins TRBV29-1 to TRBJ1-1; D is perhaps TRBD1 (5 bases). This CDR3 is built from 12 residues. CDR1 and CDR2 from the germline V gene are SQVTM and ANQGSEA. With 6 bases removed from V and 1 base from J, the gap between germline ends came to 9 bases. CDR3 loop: CSVDGGNTEAFF. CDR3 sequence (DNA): TGCAGCGTGGACGGGGGGAACACTGAAGCTTTCTTT.

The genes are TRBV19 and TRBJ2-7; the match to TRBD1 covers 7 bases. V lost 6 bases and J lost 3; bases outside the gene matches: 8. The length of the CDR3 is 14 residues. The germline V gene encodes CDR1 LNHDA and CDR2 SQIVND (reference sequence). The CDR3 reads CASSRPGQFYEQYF. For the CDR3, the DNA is TGTGCCAGTAGCCGACCGGGACAGTTCTACGAGCAGTACTTC.

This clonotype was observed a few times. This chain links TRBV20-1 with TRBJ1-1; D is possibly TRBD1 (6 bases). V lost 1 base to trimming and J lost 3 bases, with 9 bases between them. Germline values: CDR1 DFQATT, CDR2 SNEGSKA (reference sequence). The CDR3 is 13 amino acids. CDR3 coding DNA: TGCAGTGCTAGAGGGGGGGCTGACACTGAAGCTTTCTTT. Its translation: CSARGGADTEAFF.

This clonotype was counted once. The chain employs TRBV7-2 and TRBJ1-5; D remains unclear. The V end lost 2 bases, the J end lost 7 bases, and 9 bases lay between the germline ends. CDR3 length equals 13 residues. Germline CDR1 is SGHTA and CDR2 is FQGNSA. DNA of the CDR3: TGTGCCAGCAGCTTAAAGATGAACCAGCCCCAGCATTTT. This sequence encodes CASSLKMNQPQHF.

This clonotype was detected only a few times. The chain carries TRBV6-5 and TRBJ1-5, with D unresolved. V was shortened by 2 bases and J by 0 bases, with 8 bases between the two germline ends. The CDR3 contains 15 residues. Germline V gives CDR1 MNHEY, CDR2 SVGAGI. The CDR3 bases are TGTGCCAGCAGTTACGCACAGTATAGCAATCAGCCCCAGCATTTT. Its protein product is CASSYAQYSNQPQHF.

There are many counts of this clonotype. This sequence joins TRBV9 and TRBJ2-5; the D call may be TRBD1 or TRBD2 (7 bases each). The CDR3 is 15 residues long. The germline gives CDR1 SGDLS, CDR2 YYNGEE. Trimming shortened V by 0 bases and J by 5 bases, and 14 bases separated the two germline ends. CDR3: CASSVVGGGFETQYF. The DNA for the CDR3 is TGTGCCAGCAGCGTAGTGGGAGGGGGCTTCGAGACCCAGTACTTC.

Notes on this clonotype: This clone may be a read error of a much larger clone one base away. In DNA form, the CDR3 reads TGTGCCAGCAGCCAGAAAGGAAGGAGCCTTGAGCACAATGGGCAGTTCTTC. It encodes CASSQKGRSLEHNGQFF. The chain joins TRBV4-2 to TRBJ2-1; unclear D gene. The CDR3 runs 17 residues. Germline CDR1 LGHNA, CDR2 YNFKEQ.

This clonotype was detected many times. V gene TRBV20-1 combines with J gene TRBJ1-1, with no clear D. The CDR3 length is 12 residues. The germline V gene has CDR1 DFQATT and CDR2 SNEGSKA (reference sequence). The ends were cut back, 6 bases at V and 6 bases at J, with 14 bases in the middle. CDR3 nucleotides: TGCAGTGCGGAGCCGCGACTCGCTGAAGCTTTCTTT. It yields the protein CSAEPRLAEAFF.

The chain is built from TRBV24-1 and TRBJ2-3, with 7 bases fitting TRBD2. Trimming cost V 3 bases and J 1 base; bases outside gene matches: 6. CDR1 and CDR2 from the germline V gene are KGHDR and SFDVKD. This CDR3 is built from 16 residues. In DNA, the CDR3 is TGTGCCACCAGTGATAAACTAGCGCTTGGCACAGATACGCAGTATTTT. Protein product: CATSDKLALGTDTQYF.

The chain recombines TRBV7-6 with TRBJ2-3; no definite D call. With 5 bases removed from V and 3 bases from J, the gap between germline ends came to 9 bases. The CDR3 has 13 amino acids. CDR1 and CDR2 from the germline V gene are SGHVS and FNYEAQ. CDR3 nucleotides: TGTGCCAGCAGCCCCCAATGGACAGATACGCAGTATTTT. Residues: CASSPQWTDTQYF.

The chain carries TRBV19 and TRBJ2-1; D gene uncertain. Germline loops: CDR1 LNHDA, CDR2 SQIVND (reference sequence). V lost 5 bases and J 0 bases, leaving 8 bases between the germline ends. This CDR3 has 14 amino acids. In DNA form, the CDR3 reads TGTGCCAGTAGTTTCCTAAGCTCCTACAATGAGCAGTTCTTC. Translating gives CASSFLSSYNEQFF.

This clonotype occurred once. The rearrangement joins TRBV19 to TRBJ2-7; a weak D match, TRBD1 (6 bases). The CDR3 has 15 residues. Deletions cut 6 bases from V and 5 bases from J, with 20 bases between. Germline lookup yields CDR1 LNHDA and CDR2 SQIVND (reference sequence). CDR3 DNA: TGTGCCAGTAGCCTACAGGGCCGTAAGGAGGACGAGCAGTACTTC. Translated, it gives CASSLQGRKEDEQYF.

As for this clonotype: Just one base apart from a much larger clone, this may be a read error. CDR3 amino acids: CASSSRNRGLDYGYTF. CDR3 nucleotide sequence: TGTGCCAGCAGCTCACGGAACAGGGGCTTGGACTATGGCTACACCTTC. The chain recombines TRBV13 with TRBJ1-2; 7 bases map to TRBD1. V was clipped by 4 bases and J by 3 bases; unmatched bases: 11. This CDR3 contains 16 residues. CDR1 PRHDT and CDR2 FYEKMQ come from the germline V gene (reference sequence).

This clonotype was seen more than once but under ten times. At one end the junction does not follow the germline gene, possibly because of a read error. The CDR3 region is CATSRDPGRRNERLFF. The DNA for the CDR3 is TGTGCCACCAGCAGAGATCCCGGGAGAAGAAACGAAAGACTGTTTTTT. V usage is TRBV15 and J usage is TRBJ1-4; D remains ambiguous. Germline CDR1 reads LNHNV; CDR2 reads YYDKDF (reference sequence). The CDR3 loop spans 16 amino acids. Looking up the rest from reference TRBV15 and TRBJ1-4 gives the full variable domain: DAMVIQNPRYQVTQFGKPVTLSCSQTLNHNVMYWYQQKSSQAPKLLFHYYDKDFNNEADTPDNFQSRRPNTSFCFLDIRSPGLGDTAMYLCATSRDPGRRNERLFFGSGTQLSVL.

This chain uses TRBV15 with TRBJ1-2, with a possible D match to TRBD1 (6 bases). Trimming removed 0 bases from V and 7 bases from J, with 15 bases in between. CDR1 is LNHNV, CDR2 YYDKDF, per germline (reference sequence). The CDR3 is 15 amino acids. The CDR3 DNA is TGTGCCACCAGCAGAGATAGCGGGGGGCAGGGTGGCTACACCTTC. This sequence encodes CATSRDSGGQGGYTF.

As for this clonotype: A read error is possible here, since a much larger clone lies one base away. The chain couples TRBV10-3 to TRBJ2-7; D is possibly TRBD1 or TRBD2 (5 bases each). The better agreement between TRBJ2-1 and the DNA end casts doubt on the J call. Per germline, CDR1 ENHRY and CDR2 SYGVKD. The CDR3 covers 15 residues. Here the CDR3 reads CASTRVTNGADEQFF. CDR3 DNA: TGTGCCAGCACCCGGGTTACTAACGGGGCGGATGAGCAGTTCTTC.

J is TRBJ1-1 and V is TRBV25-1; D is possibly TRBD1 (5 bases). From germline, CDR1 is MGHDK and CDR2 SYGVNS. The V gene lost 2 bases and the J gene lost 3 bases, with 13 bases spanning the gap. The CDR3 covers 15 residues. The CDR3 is CASSEGIGADTEAFF. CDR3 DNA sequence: TGTGCCAGCAGTGAAGGGATAGGGGCGGACACTGAAGCTTTCTTT.

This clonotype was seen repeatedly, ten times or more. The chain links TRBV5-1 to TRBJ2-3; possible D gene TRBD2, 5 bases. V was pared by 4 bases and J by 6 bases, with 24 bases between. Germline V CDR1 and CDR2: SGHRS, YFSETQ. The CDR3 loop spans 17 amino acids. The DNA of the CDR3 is TGCGCCAGCAGCCACGACCCGGCCCCCGAACCGGGGGATACGCAGTATTTT. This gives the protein CASSHDPAPEPGDTQYF.

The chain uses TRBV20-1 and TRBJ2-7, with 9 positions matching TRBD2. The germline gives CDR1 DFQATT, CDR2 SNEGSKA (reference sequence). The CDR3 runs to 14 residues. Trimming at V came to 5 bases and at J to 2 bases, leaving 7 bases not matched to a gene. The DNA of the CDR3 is TGCAGTGCTCCAGCGGGGGGACAGCCCTACGAGCAGTACTTC. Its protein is CSAPAGGQPYEQYF.

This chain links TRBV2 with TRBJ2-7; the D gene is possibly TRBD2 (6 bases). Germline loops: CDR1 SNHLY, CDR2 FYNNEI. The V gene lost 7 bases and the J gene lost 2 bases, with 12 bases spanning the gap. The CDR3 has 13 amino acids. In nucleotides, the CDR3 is TGTGCCAGCACCGGGGGTATAACCTACGAGCAGTACTTC. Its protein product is CASTGGITYEQYF. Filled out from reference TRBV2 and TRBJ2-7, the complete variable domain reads EPEVTQTPSHQVTQMGQEVILRCVPISNHLYFYWYRQILGQKVEFLVSFYNNEISEKSEIFDDQFSVERPDGSNFTLKIRSTKLEDSAMYFCASTGGITYEQYFGPGTRLTVT.